One and the same sample provided the 31 T cell receptor beta chains below, sequenced in a study of graft-versus-host responses after intestinal transplantation. Some clones are missing from TCRdb's copy, which holds only in-frame ones; the method was immunoSEQ multiplex PCR. Of about 86,000 clones listed, around 90% are singletons. The antigens for these receptors are not known. The sample consisted of unstimulated CD8+ T cells sorted from spleen or lymph node cells, taken before intestinal transplant. The receptors were gathered from a human donor who received an intestinal transplant.

This clone appeared a single time. V usage is TRBV29-1 and J usage is TRBJ2-5, with a tentative D call TRBD2 (5 bases). Trimming removed 4 bases at V and 5 bases at J, with 14 bases between. CDR1 SQVTM and CDR2 ANQGSEA come from the germline V gene. The CDR3 extends over 13 amino acids. This chain's CDR3 is CSVVGNPGETQYF. CDR3 nucleotides: TGCAGCGTTGTTGGGAATCCGGGGGAGACCCAGTACTTC.

This clone was seen a single time. The V call is TRBV7-9, the J call TRBJ1-2; a weak D match, TRBD1 (6 bases). The V gene's germline CDR1 is SEHNR and CDR2 FQNEAQ (reference sequence). The V end was cut by 5 bases, the J end by 2 bases, with 18 bases between. CDR3 length: 16 amino acids. The CDR3 coding sequence is TGTGCCAGCAGCCCCCTTCAACAGGGAGGGAACTATGGCTACACCTTC. Amino acid sequence: CASSPLQQGGNYGYTF.

The genes are TRBV19 and TRBJ2-3; D is unresolved. Germline V gene lookup returns CDR1 LNHDA and CDR2 SQIVND (reference sequence). Deletions cut 5 bases from V and 2 bases from J, with 8 bases between. The CDR3 is 13 amino acids. Here the CDR3 reads CASSPFPTDTQYF. Written as DNA, the CDR3 is TGTGCCAGTAGTCCTTTTCCCACAGATACGCAGTATTTT. Together with reference TRBV19 and TRBJ2-3, the CDR3 gives the full variable domain: DGGITQSPKYLFRKEGQNVTLSCEQNLNHDAMYWYRQDPGQGLRLIYYSQIVNDFQKGDIAEGYSVSREKKESFPLTVTSAQKNPTAFYLCASSPFPTDTQYFGPGTRLTVL.

The chain couples TRBV5-1 to TRBJ2-7; 8 positions agree with TRBD2. CDR1 is SGHRS, CDR2 YFSETQ, per germline. The CDR3 runs to 16 residues. Trimming at V came to 2 bases and at J to 0 bases, leaving 7 bases not matched to a gene. The DNA of the CDR3 is TGCGCCAGCAGCTTCGGTGTTAGCGGGAACTCCTACGAGCAGTACTTC. This gives the protein CASSFGVSGNSYEQYF.

The chain is built from TRBV7-9 and TRBJ2-3, with 14 bases fitting TRBD2. The CDR3 is 14 residues long. Germline V CDR1 and CDR2: SEHNR, FQNEAQ (reference sequence). With V trimmed by 4 bases and J by 14 bases, 8 bases remained unmatched. CDR3 nucleotides: TGTGCCAGCAGCTCCGGGACTAGCGGGGGTCTGGGGTATTTT. Residues: CASSSGTSGGLGYF.

The rearrangement links TRBV19 to TRBJ2-3; D unclear. V was clipped by 4 bases and J by 0 bases, with 5 bases between them. CDR1 and CDR2 (germline): LNHDA, SQIVND (reference sequence). The CDR3 is made up of 13 amino acids. The CDR3 DNA reads TGTGCCAGTAGTAGCGAGAGCACAGATACGCAGTATTTT. Translating it yields CASSSESTDTQYF.

This sequence joins TRBV19 and TRBJ2-7, with 7 bases that match TRBD2. Losses at the gene ends were 3 bases for V and 5 bases for J; bases not matched to a gene: 4. This CDR3 is 13 amino acids long. Germline V gene sequence: CDR1 LNHDA, CDR2 SQIVND (reference sequence). CDR3 coding DNA: TGTGCCAGTAGTATGGAGCGGGGAGACGAGCAGTACTTC. Its protein product is CASSMERGDEQYF. Full variable domain (remainder filled in from reference TRBV19 and TRBJ2-7): DGGITQSPKYLFRKEGQNVTLSCEQNLNHDAMYWYRQDPGQGLRLIYYSQIVNDFQKGDIAEGYSVSREKKESFPLTVTSAQKNPTAFYLCASSMERGDEQYFGPGTRLTVT.

V gene TRBV7-2 combines with J gene TRBJ2-1; 7 bases match TRBD2. The CDR3 has 15 residues. Germline-derived CDR1 and CDR2 are SGHTA and FQGNSA. J was trimmed by 2 bases and V by 4 bases; bases with no gene match: 5. The CDR3 DNA sequence: TGTGCCAGCAGCTGGGGGGGTGGGCCCTACAATGAGCAGTTCTTC. Protein product: CASSWGGGPYNEQFF.

The CDR3 region has the DNA TGTGCCAGCAGCCTAGGTAGCGGGAGTATCTATGAGCAGTTCTTC. As protein: CASSLGSGSIYEQFF. The rearrangement uses TRBV27 and TRBJ2-1, with TRBD2 matching over 9 bases. V lost 6 bases and J lost 8; bases outside the gene matches: 11. The CDR3 covers 15 residues. The V gene's germline CDR1 is MNHEY and CDR2 SMNVEV (reference sequence).

The genes are TRBV19 and TRBJ2-5, with D uncertain. The CDR3 spans 14 residues. Trimming cost V 5 bases and J 2 bases, with 12 bases left between them. Germline loops: CDR1 LNHDA, CDR2 SQIVND (reference sequence). CDR3 in DNA: TGTGCCAGTAGTCCCCGGCAGGCGCAAGAGACCCAGTACTTC. Amino acids: CASSPRQAQETQYF. Together with reference TRBV19 and TRBJ2-5, the CDR3 gives the full variable domain: DGGITQSPKYLFRKEGQNVTLSCEQNLNHDAMYWYRQDPGQGLRLIYYSQIVNDFQKGDIAEGYSVSREKKESFPLTVTSAQKNPTAFYLCASSPRQAQETQYFGPGTRLLVL.

This clone was seen once. The chain is built from TRBV5-1 and TRBJ2-7; 9 bases align to TRBD2. This CDR3 comprises 15 residues. V lost 0 bases to trimming and J lost 8 bases; unmatched junction nucleotides: 9. Germline V lookup: CDR1 SGHRS, CDR2 YFSETQ. The CDR3 loop reads CASSLEAGGNPQQYF. CDR3 in DNA: TGCGCCAGCAGCTTGGAAGCGGGAGGAAATCCCCAGCAGTACTTC.

This sequence joins TRBV9 and TRBJ2-2; 7 bases agree with TRBD1. This CDR3 is 14 amino acids long. Germline V CDR1 and CDR2: SGDLS, YYNGEE. The V and J ends lost 4 bases and 4 bases, in that order; junction bases with no gene match: 4. The CDR3 loop reads CASSLSGGTGELFF. The CDR3 coding sequence is TGTGCCAGCAGCTTATCAGGGGGCACCGGGGAGCTGTTTTTT.

The chain is built from TRBV30 and TRBJ2-5; 7 bases map to TRBD1. After removal of 3 bases from V and 5 bases from J, the junction contained 6 bases not matched to a gene. The CDR3 is made up of 13 amino acids. Germline CDR1 is GTSNPN and CDR2 is SVGIG (reference sequence). This CDR3 is CAWREQGWETQYF. The DNA for the CDR3 is TGTGCCTGGAGAGAACAGGGGTGGGAGACCCAGTACTTC.

This chain joins TRBV19 and TRBJ2-2, with D tentatively TRBD2 (6 bases). Trimming took off 3 bases at V and 5 bases at J, with 7 bases between the two ends. CDR3 length equals 13 residues. The germline V gene has CDR1 LNHDA and CDR2 SQIVND (reference sequence). CDR3 sequence: CASSIGGTGELFF. The DNA of the CDR3 is TGTGCCAGTAGTATTGGAGGGACCGGGGAGCTGTTTTTT.

V is TRBV20-1 and J is TRBJ1-2; D remains ambiguous. The CDR3 is 10 amino acids. The germline V gene has CDR1 DFQATT and CDR2 SNEGSKA (reference sequence). The V end was cut by 8 bases, the J end by 8 bases, with 12 bases between. The CDR3 bases are TGCAGTCCGGGATTCGGAGGCTACACCTTC. The encoded protein is CSPGFGGYTF.

The chain employs TRBV7-9 and TRBJ2-5; 7 nucleotides align to TRBD2. This CDR3 is 16 amino acids long. The trim removed 3 bases at V and 0 bases at J, leaving 7 bases unmatched. Germline lookup yields CDR1 SEHNR and CDR2 FQNEAQ (reference sequence). Here the CDR3 DNA reads TGTGCCAGCAGCTTCAGCTGGGGAGGGGACCAAGAGACCCAGTACTTC. Its translation is CASSFSWGGDQETQYF. Supplemented by reference TRBV7-9 and TRBJ2-5, the full variable domain reads DTGVSQNPRHKITKRGQNVTFRCDPISEHNRLYWYRQTLGQGPEFLTYFQNEAQLEKSRLLSDRFSAERPKGSFSTLEIQRTEQGDSAMYLCASSFSWGGDQETQYFGPGTRLLVL.

V usage is TRBV28 and J usage is TRBJ1-2, with TRBD1 matching 7 bases. CDR3 size: 12 residues. The germline CDR1 and CDR2 sequences are MDHEN and SYDVKM. The trim removed 10 bases at V and 3 bases at J, leaving 5 bases unmatched. CDR3 in DNA: TGTGCCACCTCAGGGGGGTACTATGGCTACACCTTC. Protein product: CATSGGYYGYTF.

On this clone itself: This sample also contains other DNA sequences that code for the same CDR3. J is TRBJ1-2 and V is TRBV6-5; D gene ambiguous. Germline V gene sequence: CDR1 MNHEY, CDR2 SVGAGI. CDR3 length: 13 residues. The ends were cut back, 2 bases at V and 5 bases at J, with 9 bases in the middle. The CDR3 coding sequence is TGTGCCAGCAGTTACGGGAGGGCTTATGGCTACACCTTC. It translates to CASSYGRAYGYTF.

The V gene is TRBV7-7, the J gene TRBJ2-7, with 9 bases fitting TRBD1. CDR3 size: 15 residues. Trimming at V came to 3 bases and at J to 1 base, leaving 4 bases not matched to a gene. Germline CDR1 is SSHAT and CDR2 is FNYEAQ (reference sequence). CDR3 loop: CASSLGQGPSYEQYF. In DNA, the CDR3 is TGTGCCAGCAGCTTGGGACAGGGACCTTCCTACGAGCAGTACTTC.

CDR3 DNA: TGTGCCACCAGCAGAGATGCTATCTACAATGAGCAGTTCTTC. This gives the protein CATSRDAIYNEQFF. The V and J genes are TRBV15 and TRBJ2-1; D gene uncertain. CDR3 length equals 14 residues. Germline V gene sequence: CDR1 LNHNV, CDR2 YYDKDF (reference sequence). V was cut by 0 bases and J by 3 bases, with 6 bases left in between. Variable domain in full (rest from reference TRBV15 and TRBJ2-1): DAMVIQNPRYQVTQFGKPVTLSCSQTLNHNVMYWYQQKSSQAPKLLFHYYDKDFNNEADTPDNFQSRRPNTSFCFLDIRSPGLGDTAMYLCATSRDAIYNEQFFGPGTRLTVL.

This clone was recorded once. V is TRBV4-3 and J is TRBJ2-5, with 10 nucleotides matching TRBD2. J was trimmed by 7 bases and V by 0 bases; bases with no gene match: 17. Germline V gene data show CDR1 as LGHNA and CDR2 as YSLEER. The CDR3 has 19 residues. The CDR3 sequence: CASSQELRSGGAFRGTQYF. The CDR3 DNA follows: TGCGCCAGCAGCCAAGAACTTCGCAGCGGGGGGGCCTTCCGGGGGACCCAGTACTTC.

This clone was seen more than once but under ten times. V is TRBV4-1 and J is TRBJ1-1; D is undetermined. The V and J ends lost 3 bases and 7 bases respectively, with 9 bases between them. The CDR3 has 12 amino acids. CDR1 is MGHRA, CDR2 YSYEKL, per germline. The CDR3 nucleotides read TGCGCCAGCAGCCATCGGTCAAATGAAGCTTTCTTT. Translated: CASSHRSNEAFF.

This clone was observed once. V usage is TRBV6-5 and J usage is TRBJ1-2, with 7 positions matching TRBD1. This CDR3 is built from 15 residues. Germline V gives CDR1 MNHEY, CDR2 SVGAGI. V trimming: 5 bases; J trimming: 0 bases; junction bases outside the gene matches: 6. The CDR3 DNA is TGTGCCAGCAGTCGTGGGACAGTCACTAACTATGGCTACACCTTC. Protein product: CASSRGTVTNYGYTF.

The chain employs TRBV7-9 and TRBJ2-5; no clear D gene. Trimming stripped 4 bases from V and 0 bases from J, with 12 bases between. The CDR3 spans 15 residues. The germline CDR1 and CDR2 sequences are SEHNR and FQNEAQ (reference sequence). This CDR3 reads CASSSYDMYQETQYF. The CDR3 region has the DNA TGTGCCAGCAGCTCTTACGACATGTACCAAGAGACCCAGTACTTC.

The rearrangement links TRBV7-2 to TRBJ2-1, with 7 bases identical to TRBD1. Germline V gene data show CDR1 as SGHTA and CDR2 as FQGNSA. This CDR3 is built from 13 residues. V dropped 5 bases and J dropped 6; count of bases not matched to a gene: 4. The chain's CDR3 is CASSPTGFNEQFF. CDR3 in DNA: TGTGCCAGCAGCCCGACAGGGTTCAATGAGCAGTTCTTC.

The chain uses TRBV5-4 and TRBJ2-1; TRBD1 matches 9 bases. Trimming took 4 bases from V and 2 from J; bases not matched to a gene: 4. This CDR3 comprises 15 residues. CDR1 is SGHNT, CDR2 YYREEE, per germline (reference sequence). For the CDR3, the DNA is TGTGCCAGCAGCGGACAGGGGACGACCTACAATGAGCAGTTCTTC. Its protein product is CASSGQGTTYNEQFF.

V and J are TRBV7-6 and TRBJ1-3, with 8 bases identical to TRBD1. Trimming cost V 1 base and J 8 bases; bases outside gene matches: 4. The CDR3 is 14 residues long. The germline CDR1 and CDR2 sequences are SGHVS and FNYEAQ. The CDR3 is CASSLEGRGHTIYF. The CDR3 nucleotides read TGTGCCAGCAGCTTAGAAGGCAGGGGGCACACCATATATTTT.

The chain is built from TRBV6-5 and TRBJ2-3, with unresolved D. This CDR3 region has 14 residues. V was trimmed by 8 bases and J by 2 bases, leaving 14 bases between them. Germline V gene data show CDR1 as MNHEY and CDR2 as SVGAGI. CDR3 sequence: CASHEGGYTDTQYF. CDR3 DNA: TGTGCCAGCCATGAAGGCGGCTACACAGATACGCAGTATTTT.

The rearrangement joins TRBV27 to TRBJ2-5, with 7 nucleotides matching TRBD2. Germline trimming cut 5 bases from V and 2 bases from J; bases unmatched to any gene: 5. Germline values: CDR1 MNHEY, CDR2 SMNVEV (reference sequence). The CDR3 consists of 14 residues. CDR3 nucleotide sequence: TGTGCCAGCAGTCCCCCCGGGGGGCAAGAGACCCAGTACTTC. It specifies CASSPPGGQETQYF.

The chain is built from TRBV5-6 and TRBJ2-7; 8 bases are shared with TRBD1. CDR3 length: 13 residues. V dropped 4 bases and J dropped 1; count of bases not matched to a gene: 1. The germline V gene has CDR1 SGHDT and CDR2 YYEEEE. The CDR3: CASSRDRSYEQYF. CDR3 DNA sequence: TGTGCCAGCAGCCGGGACAGGTCCTACGAGCAGTACTTC. Based on the CDR3 plus reference TRBV5-6 and TRBJ2-7, the full variable domain is DAGVTQSPTHLIKTRGQQVTLRCSPKSGHDTVSWYQQALGQGPQFIFQYYEEEERQRGNFPDRFSGHQFPNYSSELNVNALLLGDSALYLCASSRDRSYEQYFGPGTRLTVT.

The chain is built from TRBV11-2 and TRBJ1-6, with D perhaps matching TRBD1 (5 bases). This CDR3 contains 16 residues. CDR1 SGHAT and CDR2 FQNNGV come from the germline V gene. V shed 5 bases and J shed 10 bases, with 21 bases lying between them. The CDR3 DNA sequence: TGTGCCAGCAGCCCCGGAAGGGCAGGGTTTTTGTCACCCCTCCACTTT. Residues: CASSPGRAGFLSPLHF. Full variable domain (rest looked up from reference TRBV11-2 and TRBJ1-6): EAGVAQSPRYKIIEKRQSVAFWCNPISGHATLYWYQQILGQGPKLLIQFQNNGVVDDSQLPKDRFSAERLKGVDSTLKIQPAKLEDSAVYLCASSPGRAGFLSPLHFGNGTRLTVT.